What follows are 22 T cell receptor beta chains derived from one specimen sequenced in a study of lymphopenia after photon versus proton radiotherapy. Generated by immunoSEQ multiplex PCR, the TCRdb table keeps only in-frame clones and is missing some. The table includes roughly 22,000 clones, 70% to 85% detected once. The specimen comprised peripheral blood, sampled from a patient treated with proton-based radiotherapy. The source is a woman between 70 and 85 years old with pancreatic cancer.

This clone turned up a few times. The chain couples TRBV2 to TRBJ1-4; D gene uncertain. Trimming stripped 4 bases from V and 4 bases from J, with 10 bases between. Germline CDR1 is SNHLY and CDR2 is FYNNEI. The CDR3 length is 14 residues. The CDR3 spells CASSGNGDNEKLFF. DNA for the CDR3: TGTGCCAGCAGTGGTAACGGGGATAATGAAAAACTGTTTTTT.

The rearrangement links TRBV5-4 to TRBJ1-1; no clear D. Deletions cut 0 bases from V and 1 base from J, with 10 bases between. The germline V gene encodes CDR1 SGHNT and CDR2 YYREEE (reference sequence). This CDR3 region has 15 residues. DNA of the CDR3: TGTGCCAGCAGCTTGGGGACGGGTAGGAACACTGAAGCTTTCTTT. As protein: CASSLGTGRNTEAFF.

CDR3 amino acids: CASSPGNTIYF. In nucleotides, the CDR3 is TGTGCCAGCTCGCCGGGAAACACCATATATTTT. This chain links TRBV18 with TRBJ1-3; D remains unclear. The CDR3 covers 11 residues. Germline CDR1 KGHSH, CDR2 LQKENI. V was cut by 6 bases and J by 4 bases, with 4 bases left in between.

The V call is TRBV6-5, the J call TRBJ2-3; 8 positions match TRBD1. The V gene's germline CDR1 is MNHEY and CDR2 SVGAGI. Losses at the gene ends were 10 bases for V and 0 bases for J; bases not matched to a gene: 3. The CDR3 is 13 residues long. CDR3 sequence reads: CATRQGSTDTQYF. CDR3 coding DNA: TGTGCCACCAGACAGGGGAGCACAGATACGCAGTATTTT.

The CDR3 loop reads CASSLTVQGNYGYTF. DNA for the CDR3: TGTGCCAGCAGCCTAACAGTCCAGGGTAACTATGGCTACACCTTC. The chain is built from TRBV11-3 and TRBJ1-2, with TRBD1 as a possible D gene (5 bases). Between the trimmed V and J ends, which lost 5 bases and 1 base, there was a span of 14 bases. The germline V gene encodes CDR1 SGHNT and CDR2 YENEEA. The CDR3 spans 15 residues.

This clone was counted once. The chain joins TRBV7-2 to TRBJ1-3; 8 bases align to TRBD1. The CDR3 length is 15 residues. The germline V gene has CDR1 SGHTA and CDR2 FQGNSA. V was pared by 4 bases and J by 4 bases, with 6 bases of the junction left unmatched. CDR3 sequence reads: CASSSQGDSGNTIYF. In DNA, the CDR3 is TGTGCCAGCAGCTCACAGGGGGATTCAGGAAACACCATATATTTT.

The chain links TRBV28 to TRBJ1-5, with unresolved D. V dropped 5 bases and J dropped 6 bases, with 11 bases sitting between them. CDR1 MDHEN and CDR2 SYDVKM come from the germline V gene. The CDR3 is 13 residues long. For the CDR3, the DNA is TGTGCCAGCAGTCCCGACGGGTTTCAGCCCCAGCATTTT. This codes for CASSPDGFQPQHF.

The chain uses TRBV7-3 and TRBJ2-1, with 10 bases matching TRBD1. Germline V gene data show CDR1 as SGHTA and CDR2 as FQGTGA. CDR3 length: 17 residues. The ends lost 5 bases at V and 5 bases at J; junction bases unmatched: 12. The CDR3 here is CASSPHPGQGSNNEQFF. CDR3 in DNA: TGTGCCAGCAGCCCCCACCCGGGACAGGGGTCTAACAATGAGCAGTTCTTC.

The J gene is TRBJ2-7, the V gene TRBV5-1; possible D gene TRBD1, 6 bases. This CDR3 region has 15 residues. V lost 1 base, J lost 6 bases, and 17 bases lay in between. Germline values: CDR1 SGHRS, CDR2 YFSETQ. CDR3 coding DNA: TGCGCCAGCAGCTTGAAGGCCTCACAGGGTTTCGAGCAGTACTTC. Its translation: CASSLKASQGFEQYF.

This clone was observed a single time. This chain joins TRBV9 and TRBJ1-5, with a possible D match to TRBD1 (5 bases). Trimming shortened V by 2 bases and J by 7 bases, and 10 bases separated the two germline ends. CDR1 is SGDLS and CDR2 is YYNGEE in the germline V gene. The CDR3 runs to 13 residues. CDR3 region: CASSVGGKQPQHF. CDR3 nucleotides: TGTGCCAGCAGCGTCGGGGGGAAACAGCCCCAGCATTTT.

The CDR3 DNA follows: TGTGCCAGTCGCGGGGCCCCCTATAATTCACCCCTCCACTTT. Amino acids: CASRGAPYNSPLHF. The chain combines TRBV28 with TRBJ1-6, with D possibly TRBD1 on 5 matching bases. CDR1 is MDHEN and CDR2 is SYDVKM in the germline V gene. There are 14 residues in the CDR3. V gave up 9 bases and J gave up 2 bases, with 11 bases separating them.

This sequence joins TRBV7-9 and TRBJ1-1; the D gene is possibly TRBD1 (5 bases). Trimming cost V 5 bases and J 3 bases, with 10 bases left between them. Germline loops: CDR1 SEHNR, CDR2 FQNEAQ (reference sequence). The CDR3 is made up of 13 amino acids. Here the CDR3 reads CASSLPGDTEAFF. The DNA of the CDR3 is TGTGCCAGCAGCCTTCCGGGGGACACTGAAGCTTTCTTT.

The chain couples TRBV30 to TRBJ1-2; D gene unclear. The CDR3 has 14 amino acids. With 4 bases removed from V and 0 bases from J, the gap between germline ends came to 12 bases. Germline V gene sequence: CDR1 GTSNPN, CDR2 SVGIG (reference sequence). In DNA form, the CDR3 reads TGTGCCTGGAACGGCCGTAACTCTAACTATGGCTACACCTTC. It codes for CAWNGRNSNYGYTF.

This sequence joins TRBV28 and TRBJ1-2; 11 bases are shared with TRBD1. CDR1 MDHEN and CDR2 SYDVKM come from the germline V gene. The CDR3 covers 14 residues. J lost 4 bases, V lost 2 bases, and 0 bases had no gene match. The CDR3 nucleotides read TGTGCCAGCAGTTTAGGGACAGGGGGCTATGGCTACACCTTC. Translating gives CASSLGTGGYGYTF.

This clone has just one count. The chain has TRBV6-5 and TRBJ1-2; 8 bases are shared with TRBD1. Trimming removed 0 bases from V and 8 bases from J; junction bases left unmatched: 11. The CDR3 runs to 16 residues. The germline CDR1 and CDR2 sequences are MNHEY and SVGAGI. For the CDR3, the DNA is TGTGCCAGCAGTTACTCGAGTACGGGACAGGTTGGAGGCTACACCTTC. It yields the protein CASSYSSTGQVGGYTF.

CDR3 amino acids: CASSLAGDTEAFF. The CDR3 nucleotides are TGTGCCAGCAGCTTAGCAGGCGACACTGAAGCTTTCTTT. This rearrangement joins TRBV7-6 to TRBJ1-1; no definite D call. V gave up 0 bases and J gave up 3 bases, with 5 bases separating them. The CDR3 consists of 13 residues. Per the germline V gene, CDR1 is SGHVS and CDR2 is FNYEAQ.

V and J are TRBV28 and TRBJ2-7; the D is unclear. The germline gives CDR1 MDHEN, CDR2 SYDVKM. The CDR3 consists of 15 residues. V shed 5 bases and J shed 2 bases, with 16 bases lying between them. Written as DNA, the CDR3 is TGTGCCAGCAGTACCCCCCTGGGGTCCACCTACGAGCAGTACTTC. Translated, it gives CASSTPLGSTYEQYF.

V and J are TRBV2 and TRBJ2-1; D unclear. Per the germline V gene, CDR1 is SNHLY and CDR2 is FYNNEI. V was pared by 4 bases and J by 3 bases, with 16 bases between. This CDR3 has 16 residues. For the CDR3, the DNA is TGTGCCAGCAGTGTCCCTTTTTTCGAGAGCTACAATGAGCAGTTCTTC. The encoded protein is CASSVPFFESYNEQFF.

CDR3 DNA sequence: TGTGCCAGCAAACGGCTAGCGGGGGACTTCACAGATACGCAGTATTTT. Encoded protein: CASKRLAGDFTDTQYF. V and J are TRBV2 and TRBJ2-3; 10 nucleotides line up with TRBD2. This CDR3 has 16 residues. With V trimmed by 7 bases and J by 2 bases, 9 bases remained unmatched. Germline lookup yields CDR1 SNHLY and CDR2 FYNNEI.

The CDR3 nucleotides read TGTGCCAGCAGGCCGGGACTAGCGACGGGCGAGCAGTACTTC. It is translated as CASRPGLATGEQYF. The chain combines TRBV2 with TRBJ2-7, with 10 bases fitting TRBD2. The V segment lost 6 bases and the J segment 6 bases; nucleotides outside the gene matches: 8. This CDR3 is 14 amino acids long. In germline, CDR1 is SNHLY, CDR2 FYNNEI.

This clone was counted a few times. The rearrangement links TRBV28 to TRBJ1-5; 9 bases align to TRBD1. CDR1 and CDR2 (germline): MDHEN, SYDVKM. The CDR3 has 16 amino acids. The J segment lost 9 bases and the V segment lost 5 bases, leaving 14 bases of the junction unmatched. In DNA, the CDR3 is TGTGCCAGCAGTGGCCGGGACAGGGTCCTATTGGTGCCCCAGCATTTT. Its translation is CASSGRDRVLLVPQHF.

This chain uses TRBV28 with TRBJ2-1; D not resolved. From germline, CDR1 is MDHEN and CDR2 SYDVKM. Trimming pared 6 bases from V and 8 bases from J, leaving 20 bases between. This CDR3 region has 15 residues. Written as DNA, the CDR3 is TGTGCCAGCAGACCGACCCCTCGAGCCCCCCATGAGCAGTTCTTC. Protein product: CASRPTPRAPHEQFF.